This T cell receptor beta chain was recovered during a study of control samples from healthy donors and cancer patients (dated by TCRdb to the early 2020s). In this sample, this clone turned up once. The antigen it binds to is not known. Qualities for individual bases were not recorded, and no much larger clone is one base off. Library creation used the immunoSEQ multiplex PCR assay. Sourced from immuneACCESS, this table was stored by TCRdb with only in-frame sequences that have V and J called. A share of the clones is absent; for the studies checked, an unresolved V gene accounts for under half, and the remainder has no known explanation. The sample records some 120,000 clones, roughly 90% of which are singletons. 40% of the sample lies in the top ten. Reading from cysteine to phenylalanine, the CDR3 counts 13 amino acids. Of the read, only the CDR3 DNA is kept; its 39 bases are in frame from base 1. Germline trimming amounts to 6 bases on V and 4 bases on J, with 5 as the count of junction bases outside the gene matches.

The material sequenced was blood. The chain joins TRBV12-3 or TRBV12-4 to TRBJ2-5, with 7 bases in between that match TRBD1. The sequence derives from a man between 45 and 60 years old in good health. Read as DNA, the sequence is TGTGCCAGCAGCCTTAGGGGGCGAGAGACCCAGTACTTC. Translated, this gives CASSLRGRETQYF.